The TCR beta chain under discussion was sequenced for a study of technical replicates of blood from several donors. The CDR3 is 15 residues long. Trimming took 2 bases from V and 4 from J, leaving 12 bases between them. The germline V gene has CDR1 MGHDK and CDR2 SYGVNS. Clones were sequenced by immunoSEQ multiplex PCR, and TCRdb holds only the in-frame ones, with some missing. This table holds tens of thousands of clones, 96% found once. The sequencing input was T cells isolated from PBMCs. J is TRBJ2-1 and V is TRBV25-1, with a tentative D call TRBD1 (5 bases). This TCR came from a human donor in good health. CDR3 coding DNA: TGTGCCAGCAGTGAAGACCTAGGGGAATACAATGAGCAGTTCTTC. It codes for CASSEDLGEYNEQFF.